What follows are 9 T cell receptor beta chains derived from one specimen sequenced in a study of cytomegalovirus exposure and HLA in healthy donors. Sequencing used immunoSEQ multiplex PCR; TCRdb keeps in-frame clones, though not all of them. This sample carries about 340,000 clones, 86% of them seen once, and the ten largest clones take 0.65% to 0.85%. The sequencing input was PBMCs. The origin of the receptors is a woman aged 18 to 35 in good health and CMV-seronegative.

This chain joins TRBV29-1 and TRBJ1-5; 9 bases map to TRBD1. CDR1 SQVTM and CDR2 ANQGSEA come from the germline V gene. The CDR3 spans 14 residues. V was clipped by 6 bases and J by 1 base; unmatched bases: 4. The CDR3 DNA sequence: TGCAGCGTCCCCGGGACAGGGAGCAATCAGCCCCAGCATTTT. Translated: CSVPGTGSNQPQHF.

A single count supports this clone. This CDR3 is CASSLGAGLSGYTF. CDR3 in DNA: TGTGCCAGCAGCTTAGGGGCAGGGCTCAGTGGCTACACCTTC. The V call is TRBV11-2, the J call TRBJ1-2, with D perhaps matching TRBD1 (5 bases). The CDR3 is 14 amino acids. The V gene's germline CDR1 is SGHAT and CDR2 FQNNGV. Trimming pared 1 base from V and 7 bases from J, leaving 13 bases between.

The chain is built from TRBV29-1 and TRBJ1-1; 7 positions agree with TRBD1. CDR3 size: 14 residues. After removal of 7 bases from V and 4 bases from J, the junction contained 12 bases not matched to a gene. Germline CDR1 is SQVTM and CDR2 is ANQGSEA. The CDR3 sequence: CSASHQGGVTEAFF. In nucleotides, the CDR3 is TGCAGCGCGTCCCACCAGGGGGGTGTCACTGAAGCTTTCTTT.

The CDR3 is CASSVGRSSRELAGWGEKLFF. CDR3 DNA: TGTGCCAGCAGCGTAGGGAGATCTAGTAGAGAGCTGGCAGGGTGGGGTGAAAAACTGTTTTTT. The chain combines TRBV9 with TRBJ1-4; the D gene is possibly TRBD1 (5 bases). V dropped 0 bases and J dropped 7 bases, with 31 bases sitting between them. This CDR3 comprises 21 residues. CDR1 and CDR2 from the germline V gene are SGDLS and YYNGEE.

This chain connects TRBV23-1 to TRBJ2-3; 10 bases are shared with TRBD1. TRBV23-1 qualifies as an ORF whose function is uncertain. J was trimmed by 4 bases and V by 2 bases; bases with no gene match: 12. CDR3 size: 18 residues. The CDR3 reads CASSQDRRDRGTPDTQYF. The CDR3 DNA reads TGCGCCAGCAGTCAAGATAGAAGGGACAGGGGAACTCCAGATACGCAGTATTTT.

The chain recombines TRBV29-1 with TRBJ1-2, with a weak D call TRBD1 (5 bases). Germline assignment: CDR1 SQVTM and CDR2 ANQGSEA. CDR3 length equals 13 residues. Trimming left V 2 bases short and J 4 bases short, with 11 bases between. CDR3 DNA sequence: TGCAGCGTTGAAAGGGGAAGGGGCTATGGCTACACCTTC. It encodes CSVERGRGYGYTF.

The genes are TRBV19 and TRBJ2-1; D might be TRBD1 (6 bases). Trimming removed 2 bases from V and 2 bases from J, with 10 bases in between. This CDR3 region has 15 residues. Germline CDR1 is LNHDA and CDR2 is SQIVND (reference sequence). This chain's CDR3 is CASSIRQVAYNEQFF. Written as DNA, the CDR3 is TGTGCCAGTAGTATACGACAGGTGGCCTACAATGAGCAGTTCTTC. Drawing the rest from reference TRBV19 and TRBJ2-1, the complete variable domain is DGGITQSPKYLFRKEGQNVTLSCEQNLNHDAMYWYRQDPGQGLRLIYYSQIVNDFQKGDIAEGYSVSREKKESFPLTVTSAQKNPTAFYLCASSIRQVAYNEQFFGPGTRLTVL.

The V gene is TRBV25-1, the J gene TRBJ2-1, with a possible D match to TRBD2 (6 bases). Germline CDR1 MGHDK, CDR2 SYGVNS. Trimming took 4 bases from V and 12 from J, leaving 10 bases between them. This CDR3 comprises 11 residues. The CDR3 nucleotides are TGTGCCAGCAGTGGGGGACTTGGGCAGTTCTTC. Translation: CASSGGLGQFF. Based on the CDR3 plus reference TRBV25-1 and TRBJ2-1, the full variable domain is EADIYQTPRYLVIGTGKKITLECSQTMGHDKMYWYQQDPGMELHLIHYSYGVNSTEKGDLSSESTVSRIRTEHFPLTLESARPSHTSQYLCASSGGLGQFFGPGTRLTVL.

The V call is TRBV28, the J call TRBJ1-5, with D tentatively TRBD1 (6 bases). Trimming left V 5 bases short and J 1 base short, with 12 bases between. Germline V gives CDR1 MDHEN, CDR2 SYDVKM. The CDR3 is made up of 15 amino acids. CDR3 in amino acids: CASSPAGASNQPQHF. As DNA, the CDR3 is TGTGCCAGCAGTCCCGCAGGGGCAAGCAATCAGCCCCAGCATTTT.